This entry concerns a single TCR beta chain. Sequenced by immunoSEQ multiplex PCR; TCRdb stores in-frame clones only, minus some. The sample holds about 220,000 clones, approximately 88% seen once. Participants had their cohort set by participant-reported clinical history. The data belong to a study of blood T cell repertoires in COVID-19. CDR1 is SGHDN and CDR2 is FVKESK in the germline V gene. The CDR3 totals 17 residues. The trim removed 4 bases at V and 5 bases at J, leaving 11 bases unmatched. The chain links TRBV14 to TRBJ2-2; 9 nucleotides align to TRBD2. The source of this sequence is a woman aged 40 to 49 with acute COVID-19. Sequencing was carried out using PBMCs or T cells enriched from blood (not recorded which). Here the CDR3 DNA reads TGTGCCAGCAGCCCAGTATCTAGCGGGATTGGGACCGGGGAGCTGTTTTTT. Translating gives CASSPVSSGIGTGELFF. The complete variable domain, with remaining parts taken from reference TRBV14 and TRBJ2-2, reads EAGVTQFPSHSVIEKGQTVTLRCDPISGHDNLYWYRRVMGKEIKFLLHFVKESKQDESGMPNNRFLAERTGGTYSTLKVQPAELEDSGVYFCASSPVSSGIGTGELFFGEGSRLTVL.